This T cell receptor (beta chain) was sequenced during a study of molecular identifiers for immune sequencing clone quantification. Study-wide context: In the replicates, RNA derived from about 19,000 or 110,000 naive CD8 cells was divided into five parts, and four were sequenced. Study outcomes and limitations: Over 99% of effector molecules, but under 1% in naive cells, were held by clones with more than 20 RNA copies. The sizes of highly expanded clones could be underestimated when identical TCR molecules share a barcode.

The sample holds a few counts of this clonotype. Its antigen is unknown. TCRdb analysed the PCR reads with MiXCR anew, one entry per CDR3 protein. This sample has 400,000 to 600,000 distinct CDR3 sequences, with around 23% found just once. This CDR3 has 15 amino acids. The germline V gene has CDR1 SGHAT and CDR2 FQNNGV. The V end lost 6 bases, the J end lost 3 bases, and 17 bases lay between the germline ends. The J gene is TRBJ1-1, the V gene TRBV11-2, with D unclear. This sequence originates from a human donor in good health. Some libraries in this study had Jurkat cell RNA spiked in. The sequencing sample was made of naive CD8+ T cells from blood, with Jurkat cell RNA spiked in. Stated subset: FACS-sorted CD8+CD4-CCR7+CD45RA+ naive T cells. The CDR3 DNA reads TGTGCCAGCAGGTGGACGGGTCCCGGGGACACTGAAGCTTTCTTT. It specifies CASRWTGPGDTEAFF. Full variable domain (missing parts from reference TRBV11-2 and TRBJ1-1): EAGVAQSPRYKIIEKRQSVAFWCNPISGHATLYWYQQILGQGPKLLIQFQNNGVVDDSQLPKDRFSAERLKGVDSTLKIQPAKLEDSAVYLCASRWTGPGDTEAFFGQGTRLTVV.